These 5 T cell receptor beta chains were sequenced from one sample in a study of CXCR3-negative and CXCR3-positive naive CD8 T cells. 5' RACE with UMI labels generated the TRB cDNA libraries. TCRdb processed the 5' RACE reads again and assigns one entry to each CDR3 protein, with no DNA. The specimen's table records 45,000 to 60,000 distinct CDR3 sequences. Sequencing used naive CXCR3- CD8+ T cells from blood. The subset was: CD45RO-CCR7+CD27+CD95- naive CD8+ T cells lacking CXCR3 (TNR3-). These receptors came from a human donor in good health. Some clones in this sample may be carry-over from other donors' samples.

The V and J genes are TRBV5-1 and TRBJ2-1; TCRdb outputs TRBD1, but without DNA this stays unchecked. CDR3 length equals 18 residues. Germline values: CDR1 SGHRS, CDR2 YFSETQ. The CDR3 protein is CASSLEVWAELSYNEQFF.

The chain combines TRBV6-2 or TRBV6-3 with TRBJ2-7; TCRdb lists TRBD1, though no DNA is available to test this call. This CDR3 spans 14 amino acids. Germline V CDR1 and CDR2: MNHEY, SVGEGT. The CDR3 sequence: CASSGTGGLQERYF.

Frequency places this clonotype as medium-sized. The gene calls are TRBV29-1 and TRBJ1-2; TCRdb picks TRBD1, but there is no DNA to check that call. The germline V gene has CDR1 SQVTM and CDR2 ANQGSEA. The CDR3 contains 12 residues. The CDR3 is CSAPDRVDGYTF.

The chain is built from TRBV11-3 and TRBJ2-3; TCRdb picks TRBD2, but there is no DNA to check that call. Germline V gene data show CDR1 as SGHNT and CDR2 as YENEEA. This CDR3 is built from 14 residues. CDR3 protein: CASSTRLVSDTQYF.

CDR3 sequence: CASSRTPESYEQYF. The genes are TRBV6-5 and TRBJ2-7; absent DNA, TCRdb's TRBD2 call cannot be checked. Germline V gives CDR1 MNHEY, CDR2 SVGAGI. CDR3 size: 14 residues.